This paragraph reports one T cell receptor (beta chain). The antigen is undetermined. A single base separates this from a much larger clone, so it may be a read error. Each CDR3 protein is one row after TCRdb ran MiXCR on the RT-PCR reads. The sample contains hundreds of thousands of distinct CDR3 sequences, 6.5% to 8% of which appear only once. The CDR3 runs to 12 residues. These data come from a study of response to subunit inactivated influenza vaccine. General observations from the study: Few new T cells, the authors suggested, are recruited by each seasonal influenza vaccination.

The sequence was obtained from a man aged 50 to 75 who received an inactivated influenza vaccine. The sample in question was PBMCs from blood, obtained around 25 months after vaccination. The V call is TRBV21-1, the J call TRBJ2-2; no DNA check was done on the table's D call, TRBD1. TRBV21-1 is shown as a pseudogene. CDR3 sequence: CASGGDIGELFF. The CDR3 nucleotides read TGTGCCAGCGGGGGAGATATAGGGGAGCTGTTTTTT.